The 20 T cell receptor beta chains reported below all come from one sample, sequenced in a study of blood T cell repertoires in COVID-19. Here immunoSEQ multiplex PCR was the method, and the copy in TCRdb shows in-frame clones only, minus some. Counted here are under 95,000 clones, roughly 85% occurring once; the ten biggest clones make up approximately 5.1%. The sample taken for sequencing was peripheral blood. The receptors stem from a man aged 55 to 69 with acute or convalescent COVID-19.

V usage is TRBV28 and J usage is TRBJ1-3; a weak D match, TRBD1 (5 bases). The germline V gene has CDR1 MDHEN and CDR2 SYDVKM. There are 15 residues in the CDR3. V dropped 8 bases and J dropped 0 bases, with 14 bases sitting between them. The CDR3, as DNA: TGTGCCAGCGGAACGGGGGTGAGCTCTGGAAACACCATATATTTT. Translation: CASGTGVSSGNTIYF.

This chain links TRBV30 with TRBJ1-5, with TRBD1 as a possible D gene (5 bases). The CDR3 loop spans 13 amino acids. The germline V gene encodes CDR1 GTSNPN and CDR2 SVGIG (reference sequence). With 1 base removed from V and 9 bases from J, the gap between germline ends came to 13 bases. The CDR3 region is CAWSGGFDGPQHF. CDR3 sequence (DNA): TGTGCCTGGAGTGGGGGCTTCGACGGGCCCCAGCATTTT. The full variable domain, rest sourced from reference TRBV30 and TRBJ1-5, is SQTIHQWPATLVQPVGSPLSLECTVEGTSNPNLYWYRQAAGRGLQLLFYSVGIGQISSEVPQNLSASRPQDRQFILSSKKLLLSDSGFYLCAWSGGFDGPQHFGDGTRLSIL.

The CDR3 nucleotides are TGTGCCAGCAGTTACCTAGGGGGGGTGGAAGAGACCCAGTACTTC. It yields the protein CASSYLGGVEETQYF. This chain uses TRBV6-5 with TRBJ2-5, with D maybe TRBD2 (7 bases). The CDR3 spans 15 residues. The V gene lost 2 bases and the J gene lost 3 bases, with 13 bases spanning the gap. CDR1 MNHEY and CDR2 SVGAGI come from the germline V gene.

The chain links TRBV6-5 to TRBJ1-3, with D possibly TRBD1 on 5 matching bases. Germline values: CDR1 MNHEY, CDR2 SVGAGI. The CDR3 loop spans 14 amino acids. V dropped 6 bases and J dropped 0 bases, with 9 bases sitting between them. The CDR3 is CASSPDTSGNTIYF. CDR3 coding DNA: TGTGCCAGCAGCCCGGACACCTCTGGAAACACCATATATTTT.

This clone occurred once. The V gene is TRBV4-1, the J gene TRBJ2-3; 8 positions match TRBD2. Looked up from germline, CDR1 is MGHRA and CDR2 is YSYEKL. Trimming removed 0 bases from V and 2 bases from J; junction bases left unmatched: 7. This CDR3 is 17 amino acids long. The CDR3 DNA follows: TGCGCCAGCAGCCAAGATCCTGGCGGGGGGAACACAGATACGCAGTATTTT. Amino acid sequence: CASSQDPGGGNTDTQYF.

The chain couples TRBV10-3 to TRBJ1-6; 7 bases agree with TRBD1. Germline lookup yields CDR1 ENHRY and CDR2 SYGVKD. The CDR3 length is 12 residues. The J segment lost 10 bases and the V segment lost 3 bases, leaving 0 bases of the junction unmatched. CDR3 region: CAISDRGSPLHF. CDR3 nucleotide sequence: TGTGCCATCAGTGACAGGGGGTCACCCCTCCACTTT.

The chain links TRBV7-9 to TRBJ1-6; D might be TRBD1 (6 bases). V lost 1 base and J lost 9, with 13 bases in between. The CDR3 runs to 15 residues. CDR1 SEHNR and CDR2 FQNEAQ come from the germline V gene (reference sequence). CDR3 in DNA: TGTGCCAGCAGCTTAGATACGGGGGGCTCTTCACCCCTCCACTTT. Its translation is CASSLDTGGSSPLHF. The full variable domain, in which reference TRBV7-9 and TRBJ1-6 provide the parts outside the CDR3, is DTGVSQNPRHKITKRGQNVTFRCDPISEHNRLYWYRQTLGQGPEFLTYFQNEAQLEKSRLLSDRFSAERPKGSFSTLEIQRTEQGDSAMYLCASSLDTGGSSPLHFGNGTRLTVT.

The chain links TRBV2 to TRBJ2-6; D gene uncertain. The CDR3 has 14 residues. Trimming left V 3 bases short and J 0 bases short, with 3 bases between. Germline values: CDR1 SNHLY, CDR2 FYNNEI. The CDR3 sequence: CASSDRSGANVLTF. In DNA form, the CDR3 reads TGTGCCAGCAGTGACCGCTCTGGGGCCAACGTCCTGACTTTC.

This chain links TRBV6-2 or TRBV6-3 with TRBJ1-1; D is uncertain. The CDR3 loop spans 17 amino acids. Germline CDR1 and CDR2: MNHEY and SVGEGT. V was trimmed by 2 bases and J by 0 bases, leaving 16 bases between them. CDR3 DNA sequence: TGTGCCAGCAGTTACCCCTCTCGAGGAGCGATGAACACTGAAGCTTTCTTT. It is translated as CASSYPSRGAMNTEAFF.

The V call is TRBV5-1, the J call TRBJ2-1; D possibly corresponds to TRBD2 (7 bases). V lost 0 bases to trimming and J lost 2 bases, with 9 bases between them. CDR3 length: 15 residues. Germline-derived CDR1 and CDR2 are SGHRS and YFSETQ. The CDR3 protein is CASSLVGGPYNEQFF. CDR3 DNA: TGCGCCAGCAGCTTGGTCGGGGGGCCCTACAATGAGCAGTTCTTC.

This rearrangement joins TRBV6-5 to TRBJ1-6; D uncertain. The CDR3 sequence is 15 residues long. Germline V gives CDR1 MNHEY, CDR2 SVGAGI. Deletions cut 2 bases from V and 3 bases from J, with 8 bases between. The CDR3 region is CASSYDIFYNSPLHF. In nucleotides, the CDR3 is TGTGCCAGCAGTTACGACATCTTCTATAATTCACCCCTCCACTTT.

The V gene is TRBV19, the J gene TRBJ1-3; D remains unclear. Germline assignment: CDR1 LNHDA and CDR2 SQIVND (reference sequence). V shed 9 bases and J shed 4 bases, with 19 bases lying between them. The CDR3 is made up of 15 amino acids. The CDR3 DNA reads TGTGCCAGAACCCCTAATGGGTTGCGGGGAAACACCATATATTTT. Translation: CARTPNGLRGNTIYF.

The chain couples TRBV5-1 to TRBJ1-1; 8 nucleotides match TRBD1. The CDR3 contains 14 residues. V shed 4 bases, J shed 7 bases, and the junction held 9 bases outside the gene matches. The germline V gene has CDR1 SGHRS and CDR2 YFSETQ. The CDR3 reads CASSPMTGEGEAFF. Here the CDR3 DNA reads TGCGCCAGCAGCCCAATGACAGGGGAAGGTGAAGCTTTCTTT.

V usage is TRBV5-4 and J usage is TRBJ1-1; D uncertain. Germline assignment: CDR1 SGHNT and CDR2 YYREEE (reference sequence). This CDR3 is built from 15 residues. V lost 3 bases, J lost 3 bases, and 15 bases lay in between. CDR3 nucleotides: TGTGCCAGCAGCTATATTGGAGTTCGGGACACTGAAGCTTTCTTT. Encoded protein: CASSYIGVRDTEAFF. Full variable domain (remainder filled in from reference TRBV5-4 and TRBJ1-1): ETGVTQSPTHLIKTRGQQVTLRCSSQSGHNTVSWYQQALGQGPQFIFQYYREEENGRGNFPPRFSGLQFPNYSSELNVNALELDDSALYLCASSYIGVRDTEAFFGQGTRLTVV.

The rearrangement joins TRBV9 to TRBJ2-7, with 8 bases aligning to TRBD1. J lost 5 bases, V lost 4 bases, and 8 bases had no gene match. Germline CDR1 is SGDLS and CDR2 is YYNGEE. CDR3 length equals 14 residues. The CDR3 protein is CASSPRQGLDEQYF. The CDR3 region has the DNA TGTGCCAGCAGCCCTCGACAGGGGCTCGACGAGCAGTACTTC.

This clone has only a few counts. The gene calls are TRBV7-2 and TRBJ2-1, with a weak D call TRBD2 (6 bases). Trimming left V 5 bases short and J 7 bases short, with 18 bases between. The CDR3 covers 15 residues. Looked up from germline, CDR1 is SGHTA and CDR2 is FQGNSA. CDR3 in amino acids: CASSRLGTHGNEQFF. The CDR3, as DNA: TGTGCCAGCAGCCGCCTTGGGACTCATGGGAATGAGCAGTTCTTC.

The genes are TRBV30 and TRBJ2-7; 9 bases agree with TRBD2. V lost 3 bases to trimming and J lost 2 bases; unmatched junction nucleotides: 11. The CDR3 spans 16 residues. Germline values: CDR1 GTSNPN, CDR2 SVGIG (reference sequence). CDR3 residues: CAWSALTSGKAYEQYF. CDR3 DNA sequence: TGTGCCTGGAGCGCCCTGACTAGCGGAAAAGCCTACGAGCAGTACTTC.

The rearrangement links TRBV29-1 to TRBJ2-5, with 11 bases lining up with TRBD1. Germline CDR1 SQVTM, CDR2 ANQGSEA. V dropped 2 bases and J dropped 7; count of bases not matched to a gene: 9. This CDR3 is 15 amino acids long. CDR3 in DNA: TGCAGCGTTGAATCCCGGACAGGGGGCGAGGGGACCCAGTACTTC. Its translation is CSVESRTGGEGTQYF.

This clone was detected many times. The chain combines TRBV3-1 (or the pseudogene TRBV3-2) with TRBJ2-7, with D perhaps matching TRBD2 (6 bases). CDR3 size: 14 residues. The ends were cut back, 4 bases at V and 3 bases at J, with 13 bases in the middle. Germline V CDR1 and CDR2: LGHDT, YNNKEL (reference sequence). The CDR3 DNA reads as TGTGCCAGCAGCCCCGGGACTTCAATCTACGAGCAGTACTTC. This translates into CASSPGTSIYEQYF.

V is TRBV5-1 and J is TRBJ1-1, with D unclear. V gave up 0 bases and J gave up 3 bases, with 12 bases separating them. Per germline, CDR1 SGHRS and CDR2 YFSETQ. The CDR3 runs 15 residues. CDR3 nucleotide sequence: TGCGCCAGCAGCTTGGTGGCCGGCGGGGACACTGAAGCTTTCTTT. Amino acids: CASSLVAGGDTEAFF.